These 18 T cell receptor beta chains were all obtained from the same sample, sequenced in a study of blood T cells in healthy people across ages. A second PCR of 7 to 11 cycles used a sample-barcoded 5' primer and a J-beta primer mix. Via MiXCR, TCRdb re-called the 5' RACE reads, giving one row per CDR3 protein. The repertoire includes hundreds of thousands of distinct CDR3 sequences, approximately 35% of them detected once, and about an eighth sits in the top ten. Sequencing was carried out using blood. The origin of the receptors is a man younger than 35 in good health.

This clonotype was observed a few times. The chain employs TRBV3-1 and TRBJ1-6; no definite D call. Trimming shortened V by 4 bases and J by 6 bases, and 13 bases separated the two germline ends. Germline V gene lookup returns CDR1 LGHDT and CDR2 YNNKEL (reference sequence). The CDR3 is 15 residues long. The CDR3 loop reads CASSRLGRSNSPLHF. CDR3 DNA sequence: TGTGCCAGCAGCCGTCTGGGCCGGAGTAATTCACCCCTCCACTTT.

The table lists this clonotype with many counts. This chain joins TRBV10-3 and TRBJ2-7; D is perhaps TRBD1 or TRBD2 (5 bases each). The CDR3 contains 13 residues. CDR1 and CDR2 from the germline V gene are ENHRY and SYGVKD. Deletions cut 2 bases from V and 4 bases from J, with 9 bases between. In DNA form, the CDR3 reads TGTGCCATCAGTGAGGGGGGTAGATACGAGCAGTACTTC. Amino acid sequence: CAISEGGRYEQYF.

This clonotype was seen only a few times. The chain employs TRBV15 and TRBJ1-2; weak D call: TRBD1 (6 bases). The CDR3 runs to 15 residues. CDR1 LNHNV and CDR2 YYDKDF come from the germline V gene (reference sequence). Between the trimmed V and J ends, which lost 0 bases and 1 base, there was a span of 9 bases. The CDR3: CATSREKGVNYGYTF. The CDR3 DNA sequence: TGTGCCACCAGCAGAGAAAAGGGGGTTAACTATGGCTACACCTTC.

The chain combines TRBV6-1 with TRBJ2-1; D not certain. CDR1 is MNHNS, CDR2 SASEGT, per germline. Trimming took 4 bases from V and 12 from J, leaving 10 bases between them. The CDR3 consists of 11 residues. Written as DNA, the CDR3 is TGTGCCAGCAGTGTGGATTGGGGGCAGTTCTTC. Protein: CASSVDWGQFF.

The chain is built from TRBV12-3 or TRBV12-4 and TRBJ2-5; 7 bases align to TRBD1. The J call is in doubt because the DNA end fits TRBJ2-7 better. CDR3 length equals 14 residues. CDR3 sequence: CASRAGTVAGEQYF. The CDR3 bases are TGTGCCAGCAGGGCCGGGACAGTGGCAGGCGAGCAGTACTTC.

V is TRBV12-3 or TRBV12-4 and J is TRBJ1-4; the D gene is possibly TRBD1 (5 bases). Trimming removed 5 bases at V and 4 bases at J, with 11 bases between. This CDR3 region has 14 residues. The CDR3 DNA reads TGTGCCAGCAGTCTGAGGGGTATTAATGAAAAACTGTTTTTT. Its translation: CASSLRGINEKLFF.

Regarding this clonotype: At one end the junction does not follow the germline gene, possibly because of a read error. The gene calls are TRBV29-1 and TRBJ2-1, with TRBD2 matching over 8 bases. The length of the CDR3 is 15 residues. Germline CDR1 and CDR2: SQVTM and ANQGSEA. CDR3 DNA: TGCAGCGTTGATGAGCGGGGGAGCTCCTACAGTGAGCAGTTCTTC. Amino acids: CSVDERGSSYSEQFF.

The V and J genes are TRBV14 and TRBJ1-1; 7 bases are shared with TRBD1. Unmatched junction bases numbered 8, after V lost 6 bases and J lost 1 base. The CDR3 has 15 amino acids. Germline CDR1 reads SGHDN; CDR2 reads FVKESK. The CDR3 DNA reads TGTGCCAGCAGGGGTCGACAGGGTTCGAACACTGAAGCTTTCTTT. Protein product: CASRGRQGSNTEAFF.

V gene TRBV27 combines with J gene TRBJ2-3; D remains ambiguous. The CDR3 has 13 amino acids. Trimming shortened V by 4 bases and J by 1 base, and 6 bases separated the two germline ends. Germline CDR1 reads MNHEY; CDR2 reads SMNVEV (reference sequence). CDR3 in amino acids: CASSSLRTDTQYF. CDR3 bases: TGTGCCAGCAGTTCACTCCGCACAGATACGCAGTATTTT.

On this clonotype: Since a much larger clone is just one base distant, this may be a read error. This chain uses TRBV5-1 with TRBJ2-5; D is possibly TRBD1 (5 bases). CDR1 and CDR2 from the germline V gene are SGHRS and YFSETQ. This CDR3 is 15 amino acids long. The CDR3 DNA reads TGCGCCAGCAGCCTAGGTCCATTGGGGCAAGAGACCCGGTACTTC. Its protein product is CASSLGPLGQETRYF.

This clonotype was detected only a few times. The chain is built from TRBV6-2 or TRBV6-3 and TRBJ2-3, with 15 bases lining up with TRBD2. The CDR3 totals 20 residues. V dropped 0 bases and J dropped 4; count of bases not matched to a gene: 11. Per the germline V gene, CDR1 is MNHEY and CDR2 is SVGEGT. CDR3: CASSYSPGLAGGPVPDTQYF. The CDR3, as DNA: TGTGCCAGCAGTTACTCCCCGGGACTAGCGGGGGGCCCGGTGCCAGATACGCAGTATTTT.

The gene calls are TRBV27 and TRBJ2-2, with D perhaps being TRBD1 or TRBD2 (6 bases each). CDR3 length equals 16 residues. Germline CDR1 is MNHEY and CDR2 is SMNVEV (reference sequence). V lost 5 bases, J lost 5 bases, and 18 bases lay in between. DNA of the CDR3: TGTGCCAGCAGTCCCCCGTGGGGGGCCGGGACCGGGGAGCTGTTTTTT. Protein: CASSPPWGAGTGELFF.

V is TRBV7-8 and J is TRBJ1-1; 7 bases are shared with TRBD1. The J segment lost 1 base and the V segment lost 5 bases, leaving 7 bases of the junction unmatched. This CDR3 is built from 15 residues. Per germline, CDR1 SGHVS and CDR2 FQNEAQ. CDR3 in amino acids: CASSPQQGTNTEAFF. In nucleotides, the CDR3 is TGTGCCAGCAGCCCGCAACAGGGGACGAACACTGAAGCTTTCTTT.

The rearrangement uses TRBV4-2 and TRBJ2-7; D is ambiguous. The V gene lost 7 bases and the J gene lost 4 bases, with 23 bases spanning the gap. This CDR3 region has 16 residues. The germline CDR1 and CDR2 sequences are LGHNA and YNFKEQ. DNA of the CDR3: TGTGCCAGCAAAAGGGAAACCGGACCCAATGGGTACGAGCAGTACTTC. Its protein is CASKRETGPNGYEQYF.

The CDR3 region is CASSEQTTNTEAFF. The DNA of the CDR3 is TGTGCCAGCAGTGAGCAGACTACTAACACTGAAGCTTTCTTT. The chain combines TRBV2 with TRBJ1-1; unclear D gene. Trimming cost V 3 bases and J 2 bases, with 10 bases left between them. This CDR3 contains 14 residues. Germline CDR1 SNHLY, CDR2 FYNNEI.

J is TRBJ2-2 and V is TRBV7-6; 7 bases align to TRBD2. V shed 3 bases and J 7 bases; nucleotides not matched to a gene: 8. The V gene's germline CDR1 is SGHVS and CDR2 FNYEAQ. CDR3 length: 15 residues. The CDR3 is CASSLRRGSVGELFF. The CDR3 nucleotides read TGTGCCAGCAGCTTGAGGCGGGGGAGTGTCGGGGAGCTGTTTTTT. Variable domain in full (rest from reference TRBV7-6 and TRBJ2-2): GAGVSQSPRYKVTKRGQDVALRCDPISGHVSLYWYRQALGQGPEFLTYFNYEAQQDKSGLPNDRFSAERPEGSISTLTIQRTEQRDSAMYRCASSLRRGSVGELFFGEGSRLTVL.

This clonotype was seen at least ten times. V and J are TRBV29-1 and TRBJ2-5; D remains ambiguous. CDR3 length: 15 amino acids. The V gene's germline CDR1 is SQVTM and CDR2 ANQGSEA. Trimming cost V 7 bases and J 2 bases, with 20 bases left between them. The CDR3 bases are TGCAGCGGGGTACCTGTCGGGTACCCTCAAGAGACCCAGTACTTC. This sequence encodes CSGVPVGYPQETQYF.

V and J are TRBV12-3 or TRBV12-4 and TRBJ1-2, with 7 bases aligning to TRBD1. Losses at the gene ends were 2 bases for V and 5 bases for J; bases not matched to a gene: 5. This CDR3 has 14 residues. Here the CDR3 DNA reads TGTGCCAGCAGTTTAACGGGACAGCCATATGGCTACACCTTC. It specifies CASSLTGQPYGYTF.